This entry describes one T cell receptor beta chain. What this receptor recognizes is not known. Base qualities are missing; no much larger clone stands one base away. The sample originates from a study of cytomegalovirus exposure and HLA in healthy donors (dated by TCRdb to about 2017). Concerning the study at large: An earlier analysis of roughly 570 of the donors reported 276 Gb of sequence data and around 100 million unique TCR beta sequences obtained from some 200 million T cells. A later genetic analysis used genome-wide SNP genotypes for about 65% of the 666 donors, treating that subset as a discovery cohort. In an earlier analysis of roughly 540 of the donors, high-throughput TCR beta sequencing was used to judge whether each TCR beta V gene segment behaved as functional or pseudogenic. The number of donors typed differed by locus, with about 629-630 for A, B, C, DRB1 and DQB1, around 560 for DQA1, 606 for DPA1, and 400 to 490 for DPB1. Across some 400 genotyped donors of the cohort, an average of about 200,000 unique TCR beta nucleotide sequences per donor were sequenced, and about a sixth of those sequences were non-productive. The study profiled the T cell repertoires of 550 to 700 subjects by immunosequencing and related them to cytomegalovirus serostatus. A separate validation cohort of approximately 120 different subjects was used in addition to the approximately 610-subject first cohort. Of the roughly 420 genotyped donors, over 80% were placed in the genetic ancestry cluster associated with self-reported Caucasian donors. Roughly 300 gigabases of sequencing data and tens of millions of unique TCR sequences were included in an early release covering around 650 HLA-typed donors. Both class I and class II loci were covered by HLA typing, at four-digit resolution. All discovery cohort repertoires had been generated on a single sequencing platform. The study aimed to test whether signatures of past pathogen exposure could be identified by cataloging public T cell receptors. About five DR-DQ haplotypes were handled as single units for association and clustering, since linkage in the cohort was strong. The study combined high-throughput TCR immunosequencing, statistical association of individual TCRs with disease status, and machine learning to predict cytomegalovirus infection status. A later analysis re-examined previously published TCR beta repertoires from around 670 donors and added high-resolution HLA genotyping to investigate patterns of TCR occurrence. Donor age, sex, ethnicity and CMV serostatus were compiled together with the repertoire data. In the later analysis, no new phenotypic data were used to find candidate immune exposures; instead, reliance was placed on TCR beta sequences and their occurrence across donors.

The full study reports these points: The earlier analysis of some 540 of the donors excluded approximately 17 rarely observed V segments, including chromosome 9 orphons, because counts were too low. In a later analysis, HLA-associated TCR beta chains were found to be more clonally expanded and to have lower generation probabilities than equally common non-associated chains. A further reported finding was that TCR beta sequences accurately predicted the HLA-A and HLA-B alleles for most subjects in the first cohort. A later analysis associated 15,000 to 20,000 TCR beta sequences with specific HLA alleles at a false discovery rate of 0.05. An association between a missense DCLRE1C variant and V-gene and J-gene trimming of TCR beta chains was found in a later genetic analysis and replicated in an independent cohort. The study gave a list of under 200 TCR beta chains associated with cytomegalovirus. In vitro tests confirmed that three of the cytomegalovirus-associated TCR beta chains recognize cytomegalovirus antigens. According to a later analysis, parvovirus B19, influenza, CMV and Epstein-Barr virus appeared linked to several top co-occurrence clusters. Linkage disequilibrium might explain the correlated functional status among segregating V segments, but an unknown experimental factor could not be excluded. According to the authors, the approach could potentially be generalized to other disease states and immunological phenotypes. For the cohort, immune exposure information was limited to CMV serostatus. The classifier was reported to diagnose cytomegalovirus status with high specificity and sensitivity in both the original cohort and the validation cohort. According to a later analysis, TCR association rates differed among HLA loci, with DRB1 alleles showing the most associated TCRs and HLA-C alleles showing the fewest. When HLA alleles, especially DR and DQ, strongly co-occurred, attributing TCR associations to individual alleles was difficult. Most TCR sequences were seen in very few donors, while some public TCRs were found in many individuals. The presence/absence analyses assumed that sequencing depth was roughly uniform across donors, and that assumption may not be true. HLA typing was unavailable for some donors at each locus, so association tests used only the typed subset. In this cohort, only TCR beta chains were sequenced, and detectable features were limited by the absence of alpha or paired-chain data. Because the 87-base-pair reads could not distinguish some IMGT-functional V segments, including TRBV6-2 and TRBV6-3, those segments were excluded. Broadly in line with IMGT annotations, most TCR beta V segments showed up in productive rearrangements about 90% or about 30% of the time in an earlier analysis of roughly 590 of the donors. According to a later genetic analysis, donors in an Asian-associated ancestry cluster had fewer N-insertions in productive TCRs than the roughly 700-donor mean. The sequencing pipeline was judged likely to have produced a cluster of highly shared sequence variants as a technical artifact. Most CMV-associated TCR beta chains appeared to be HLA-restricted in a later analysis, and the HLA associations seemed to be driven largely by CMV exposure.

Libraries were constructed by the immunoSEQ multiplex PCR assay. A mixture of 60 forward primers for TCR Vbeta segments and 13 reverse primers for TCR Jbeta segments was used in the multiplex PCR. A multiplex PCR assay on genomic DNA amplified the CDR3 region of rearranged TCR beta genes. The amplified TCR beta libraries were sequenced on the Illumina HiSeq System as 87-base-pair reads. On the study's bioinformatics: Across the roughly 700 repertoires, a later analysis counted 78 million or so unique TCR beta chains, roughly 11 million of which were shared by at least two donors. To remove PCR and sequencing errors, raw reads were error-corrected and collapsed into unique sequences using a nearest-neighbor algorithm that merged closely related sequences. Alignment of CDR3 sequences to IMGT reference sequences was used to assign V, D and J gene segments. For a sequence to be retained, at least a six-nucleotide match to both a V gene segment and a J gene segment was required. Rearrangements were classified as productive when the CDR3 lacked stop codons and remained in frame with V and J, and all other rearrangements were classified as non-productive. CDR3 was defined by IMGT convention, running from the second conserved V-encoded cysteine to the conserved J-encoded phenylalanine. The earlier analysis of a few hundred of the donors excluded sequences that lacked an unambiguous match to a single V gene segment. In an earlier analysis of almost 600 of the donors, a V segment was called functional when productive rearrangements were above 56.7%, and segregating when the standard deviation between donors exceeded 5%. A statistical classification framework was developed to diagnose cytomegalovirus status using the catalog of TCR beta chain sequences. V and J gene assignment, in a later analysis, came from comparing TCR nucleotide sequences with IMGT/GENE-DB human TR gene sequences. In a later analysis, CDR3 sequences and most-parsimonious VDJ recombination scenarios were assigned using the TCRdist pipeline. A later analysis defined each TCR beta chain by its CDR3 amino acid sequence plus V-gene family, and excluded reads lacking a unique V-gene family. As a way to deal with suspected cross-contamination and a sequencing artifact, a later analysis dropped roughly 620 nucleotide sequences that were highly shared and had low generation probability. In a later analysis, a clonal expansion index was calculated for each public chain from normalized within-repertoire ranks of inferred template counts. In a later analysis, generation probabilities were computed using a VDJ recombination model fitted to out-of-frame rearrangements, and the results were checked against IGoR. A later analysis scored TCR-TCR, TCR-HLA and TCR-CMV co-occurrence with hypergeometric tests, applying a repertoire-size bias correction to TCR pairs. To estimate false discovery rates, a later analysis permuted the HLA or CMV assignments 20 times. In a later analysis, co-occurring TCRs were grouped using DBSCAN, with TCRdist sequence similarity added in when clustering inside HLA-allele-positive subsets. Repertoires with fewer than 30,000 or more than 120,000 public chains, plus five repertoires with anomalous nucleotide sharing, were excluded from co-occurrence clustering. TCRdb carries this immuneACCESS record with in-frame sequences only. Its versions omit some clonotypes, under half of them owing to an unresolved V gene in the studies checked, with the rest unexplained. V, J and clone size are those of that table, while D and trimming were read from the DNA. Here the sample has 150,000 to 200,000 clones; 80% to 85% occur a single time. Approximately 1.8% of the sample is in the top ten clones.

The cohort was made up of under 800 healthy bone marrow donors. All cohort members were sampled while nominally healthy, although unrecorded immune exposures were likely present. CMV serostatus was positive for about 270 and negative for about 55% of the roughly 670 cohort members, and was not recorded for this donor. Each donor provided a peripheral blood sample, and peripheral blood mononuclear cells were used for TCR beta sequencing. Genomic DNA was extracted from the blood cell samples with the Qiagen DNeasy Blood Extraction Kit. V drops 5 bases and J drops 0 bases, leaving 3 bases in between. From a lookup of the germline V gene, CDR1 and CDR2 are SNHLY and FYNNEI. Including cysteine and phenylalanine, the CDR3 has 12 amino acids. CDR3 DNA is the only sequence kept; it has 36 bases, read in frame from the first base.

The chain is assembled from TRBV2 and TRBJ2-3; no D gene call is confident. This TCR came from a human donor in good health. The sample was PBMCs. The DNA is as follows: TGTGCCAGCAGTACTAGCACAGATACGCAGTATTTT. Its protein reads: CASSTSTDTQYF.